This passage covers 23 T cell receptor beta chains from one sample sequenced in a study of identical twins. TCRdb passed the 5' RACE reads through MiXCR, listing each CDR3 protein once. The sample yields 500,000 to 600,000 distinct CDR3 sequences, roughly a fifth seen once. A further study also used this sample, focusing on T cells expressing NK-cell markers.

The sample was CD4+ T cells sorted from blood. The receptors originated from a woman aged 18-29 years in good health.

This clonotype was detected a few times. V and J are TRBV12-3 or TRBV12-4 and TRBJ2-2, with D unclear. V gave up 4 bases and J gave up 6 bases, with 9 bases separating them. This CDR3 has 13 amino acids. This CDR3 is CASSSSMAGELFF. The CDR3 nucleotides are TGTGCCAGCAGTTCTTCCATGGCCGGGGAGCTGTTTTTT.

CDR3 sequence (DNA): TGCAGTGCTACGAGGACGGGGAGGGACACTGAAGCTTTCTTT. Its protein is CSATRTGRDTEAFF. This chain uses TRBV20-1 with TRBJ1-1, with unresolved D. The V gene lost 4 bases and the J gene lost 3 bases, with 15 bases spanning the gap. CDR1 is DFQATT, CDR2 SNEGSKA, per germline (reference sequence). CDR3 length: 14 residues.

This clonotype occurred a few times. V gene TRBV20-1 combines with J gene TRBJ2-1; 11 nucleotides align to TRBD1. The germline V gene has CDR1 DFQATT and CDR2 SNEGSKA (reference sequence). The V and J ends lost 3 bases and 7 bases, in that order; junction bases with no gene match: 2. The CDR3 covers 13 residues. The DNA of the CDR3 is TGCAGTGCTAGTTGGGACAGGGGGAATGAGCAGTTCTTC. It codes for CSASWDRGNEQFF.

Details on this clonotype: This could be a read error, since a much larger clone is one nucleotide away. The chain couples TRBV6-1 to TRBJ2-7, with 14 bases aligning to TRBD2. Trimming cost V 4 bases and J 4 bases; bases outside gene matches: 3. The CDR3 runs to 15 residues. Germline lookup yields CDR1 MNHNS and CDR2 SASEGT. The CDR3 reads CASSAGTSGGYEQYF. The CDR3 bases are TGTGCCAGCAGTGCCGGGACTAGCGGGGGTTACGAGCAGTACTTC.

The chain is built from TRBV20-1 and TRBJ1-2, with D maybe TRBD1 (6 bases). Germline lookup yields CDR1 DFQATT and CDR2 SNEGSKA (reference sequence). V was cut by 0 bases and J by 6 bases, with 11 bases left in between. This CDR3 has 13 amino acids. The CDR3 DNA reads as TGCAGTGCTAGAGATACAGGGAACCATGGCTACACCTTC. The encoded protein is CSARDTGNHGYTF.

V usage is TRBV25-1 and J usage is TRBJ1-2, with TRBD1 matching over 7 bases. Trimming cost V 7 bases and J 7 bases; bases outside gene matches: 15. The CDR3 is made up of 15 amino acids. Per germline, CDR1 MGHDK and CDR2 SYGVNS. CDR3 residues: CASKENRGILGGYTF. In DNA form, the CDR3 reads TGTGCCAGCAAGGAAAACAGGGGCATCCTCGGTGGCTACACCTTC.

The table lists this clonotype with a few counts. The chain recombines TRBV20-1 with TRBJ2-2; 8 positions agree with TRBD2. This CDR3 region has 14 residues. CDR1 and CDR2 from the germline V gene are DFQATT and SNEGSKA (reference sequence). With 4 bases clipped from V and 5 bases from J, the junction kept 6 bases outside the gene matches. The CDR3 nucleotides are TGCAGTGCTATCGGGGGGGCCCCTACCGGGGAGCTGTTTTTT. The encoded protein is CSAIGGAPTGELFF.

The chain recombines TRBV20-1 with TRBJ1-6; the D is unclear. The CDR3 spans 13 residues. V lost 3 bases to trimming and J lost 5 bases, with 8 bases between them. CDR1 and CDR2 (germline): DFQATT, SNEGSKA (reference sequence). The DNA for the CDR3 is TGCAGTGCTAGGAGCAATAATAATTCACCCCTCCACTTT. As protein: CSARSNNNSPLHF.

This clonotype was found a few times. The V call is TRBV12-3 or TRBV12-4, the J call TRBJ2-5; 16 bases align to TRBD2. The CDR3 sequence is 15 residues long. V was pared by 6 bases and J by 7 bases, with 5 bases of the junction left unmatched. DNA for the CDR3: TGTGCCAGCAGCCGGGGACTAGCGGGAGGGCGGACCCAGTACTTC. Protein product: CASSRGLAGGRTQYF.

This clonotype appeared a few times. The chain joins TRBV24-1 to TRBJ2-5; tentative D call: TRBD2 (5 bases). The germline V gene has CDR1 KGHDR and CDR2 SFDVKD. This CDR3 region has 12 residues. The V end lost 4 bases, the J end lost 5 bases, and 7 bases lay between the germline ends. The chain's CDR3 is CATSDPGETQYF. The CDR3 DNA is TGTGCCACCAGTGACCCGGGGGAGACCCAGTACTTC.

This clonotype was seen only a few times. This chain joins TRBV7-2 and TRBJ2-7; D unresolved. The CDR3 sequence is 14 residues long. Trimming took off 0 bases at V and 3 bases at J, with 9 bases between the two ends. Germline CDR1 is SGHTA and CDR2 is FQGNSA. CDR3 loop: CASSLAVGYYEQYF. The CDR3 region has the DNA TGTGCCAGCAGCTTAGCGGTGGGCTACTACGAGCAGTACTTC.

V usage is TRBV7-9 and J usage is TRBJ2-7; 7 bases agree with TRBD2. J lost 2 bases, V lost 11 bases, and 6 bases had no gene match. This CDR3 has 12 amino acids. The germline CDR1 and CDR2 sequences are SEHNR and FQNEAQ (reference sequence). In nucleotides, the CDR3 is TGTGCCGGGGGGGGGTCGCCCTACGAGCAGTACTTC. This gives the protein CAGGGSPYEQYF.

This clonotype was detected a few times. The rearrangement links TRBV20-1 to TRBJ2-7, with D possibly being TRBD2 (6 bases). The CDR3 has 11 amino acids. Trimming cost V 6 bases and J 3 bases, with 9 bases left between them. The germline gives CDR1 DFQATT, CDR2 SNEGSKA (reference sequence). The CDR3 bases are TGCAGTGCGGGGAGGAACTACGAGCAGTACTTC. Its protein product is CSAGRNYEQYF.

The rearrangement links TRBV5-5 to TRBJ2-3; no reliable D call. In germline, CDR1 is SGHKS, CDR2 YYEKEE (reference sequence). The CDR3 is made up of 16 amino acids. The ends were cut back, 7 bases at V and 3 bases at J, with 21 bases in the middle. CDR3 DNA sequence: TGTGCCAGCTACCTCACGCGGAGCGCAAGTACAGATACGCAGTATTTT. Translation: CASYLTRSASTDTQYF.

There are a few counts of this clonotype. The rearrangement joins TRBV6-1 to TRBJ2-7, with 12 bases identical to TRBD1. CDR1 is MNHNS and CDR2 is SASEGT in the germline V gene. The CDR3 spans 16 residues. J lost 2 bases, V lost 5 bases, and 7 bases had no gene match. The CDR3 DNA follows: TGTGCCAGCAGTACCCGGGACAGGGGGCTGACCTACGAGCAGTACTTC. It yields the protein CASSTRDRGLTYEQYF.

The sample holds a few counts of this clonotype. This sequence joins TRBV10-3 and TRBJ2-7; TRBD2 matches 11 bases. V lost 4 bases and J lost 6; bases outside the gene matches: 11. Germline CDR1 and CDR2: ENHRY and SYGVKD. The CDR3 runs to 16 residues. The CDR3 region is CAISGVAGGSRGEQYF. The CDR3, as DNA: TGTGCCATCAGTGGCGTAGCGGGGGGGAGCCGTGGCGAGCAGTACTTC.

This chain links TRBV5-1 with TRBJ2-7; TRBD1 matches 11 bases. The V gene end was trimmed by 5 bases and the J gene end by 6 bases; junction bases not matched to a gene: 10. Germline-derived CDR1 and CDR2 are SGHRS and YFSETQ. This CDR3 region has 15 residues. The DNA for the CDR3 is TGCGCCAGCAGGCCATCCGGGACAGGGGGACCCGAGCAGTACTTC. This sequence encodes CASRPSGTGGPEQYF.

This clonotype was found a few times. The genes are TRBV20-1 and TRBJ2-1; 8 nucleotides agree with TRBD1. From germline, CDR1 is DFQATT and CDR2 SNEGSKA (reference sequence). V was pared by 3 bases and J by 9 bases, with 4 bases of the junction left unmatched. The CDR3 runs to 12 residues. This chain's CDR3 is CSARTGAVEQFF. CDR3 DNA sequence: TGCAGTGCTAGGACAGGGGCTGTTGAGCAGTTCTTC.

The V and J genes are TRBV7-6 and TRBJ2-1; no firm D call. The germline V gene encodes CDR1 SGHVS and CDR2 FNYEAQ. CDR3 length equals 13 residues. Trimming removed 0 bases from V and 8 bases from J, with 8 bases in between. The CDR3 DNA is TGTGCCAGCAGCTTAGCGCTGGCGGATGAGCAGTTCTTC. It yields the protein CASSLALADEQFF.

This clonotype has more than one count but fewer than ten. The chain links TRBV30 to TRBJ2-3; D tentatively fits TRBD1 or TRBD2 (6 bases each). The V end was cut by 3 bases, the J end by 6 bases, with 16 bases between. Germline CDR1 is GTSNPN and CDR2 is SVGIG (reference sequence). CDR3 length: 14 amino acids. CDR3 residues: CAWRHWEGGDTQYF. The CDR3 DNA is TGTGCCTGGAGGCACTGGGAAGGGGGGGATACGCAGTATTTT.

The chain is built from TRBV19 and TRBJ2-6; D is ambiguous. There are 16 residues in the CDR3. V was pared by 8 bases and J by 1 base, with 15 bases between. Germline values: CDR1 LNHDA, CDR2 SQIVND (reference sequence). CDR3 nucleotide sequence: TGTGCCAGTCTTTTACGGGCCAGTTCTGGGGCCAACGTCCTGACTTTC. The encoded protein is CASLLRASSGANVLTF.

V is TRBV28 and J is TRBJ2-7, with D hard to call. The CDR3 consists of 15 residues. V shed 4 bases and J shed 1 base, with 14 bases lying between them. Germline CDR1 reads MDHEN; CDR2 reads SYDVKM. The CDR3 region has the DNA TGTGCCAGCAGTTCCCCAGGCGCCCCGTCCTACGAGCAGTACTTC. Amino acids: CASSSPGAPSYEQYF. The full variable domain, in which reference TRBV28 and TRBJ2-7 provide the parts outside the CDR3, is DVKVTQSSRYLVKRTGEKVFLECVQDMDHENMFWYRQDPGLGLRLIYFSYDVKMKEKGDIPEGYSVSREKKERFSLILESASTNQTSMYLCASSSPGAPSYEQYFGPGTRLTVT.

The chain joins TRBV7-8 to TRBJ2-3; D ambiguous. Germline V lookup: CDR1 SGHVS, CDR2 FQNEAQ. The V gene lost 2 bases and the J gene lost 2 bases, with 8 bases spanning the gap. The CDR3 totals 14 residues. CDR3 nucleotide sequence: TGTGCCAGCAGCTTAATACGGACCACAGATACGCAGTATTTT. Its translation: CASSLIRTTDTQYF.